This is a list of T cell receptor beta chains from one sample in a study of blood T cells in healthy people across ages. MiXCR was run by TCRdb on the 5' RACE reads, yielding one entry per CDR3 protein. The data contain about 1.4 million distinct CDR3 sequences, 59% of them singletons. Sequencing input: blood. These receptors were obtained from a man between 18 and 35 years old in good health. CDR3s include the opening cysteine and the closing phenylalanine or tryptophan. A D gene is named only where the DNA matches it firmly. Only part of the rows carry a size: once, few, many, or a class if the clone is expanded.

CDR3 DNA: TGCGCCAGCTCCGTGGGGATGGATACGCAGTATTTT
CDR3 protein: CASSVGMDTQYF
clone size: few
V gene: TRBV5-1
D gene: .
J gene: TRBJ2-3

CDR3 DNA: TGTGCCAGCAGCTTCCGATTAGTCGCCAATTCACCCCTCCACTTT
CDR3 protein: CASSFRLVANSPLHF
clone size: few
V gene: TRBV7-2
D gene: .
J gene: TRBJ1-6

CDR3 DNA: TGTGCCAGCAGCCTACAAAGGGGTGAGACCCAGTACTTC
CDR3 protein: CASSLQRGETQYF
clone size: few
V gene: TRBV7-2
D gene: .
J gene: TRBJ2-5

CDR3 DNA: TGCAGTGCTATACATCCGGAGGACAGGGGTTTATTTAATTCACCCCTCCACTTT
CDR3 protein: CSAIHPEDRGLFNSPLHF
clone size: .
V gene: TRBV20-1
D gene: TRBD1
J gene: TRBJ1-6

CDR3 DNA: TGTGCCAGCAGCTTAAGTGCGGATACAGATACGCAGTATTTT
CDR3 protein: CASSLSADTDTQYF
clone size: .
V gene: TRBV7-9
D gene: .
J gene: TRBJ2-3

CDR3 DNA: TGTGCCAGCAGTGAAGCGGGGGAGGCCGGGGAGCTGTTTTTT
CDR3 protein: CASSEAGEAGELFF
clone size: .
V gene: TRBV25-1
D gene: TRBD2
J gene: TRBJ2-2

CDR3 DNA: TGCAGTGCTAGAGGGGGAGGGGCGCAGGGCACAGATACGCAGTATTTT
CDR3 protein: CSARGGGAQGTDTQYF
clone size: .
V gene: TRBV20-1
D gene: TRBD2
J gene: TRBJ2-3

CDR3 DNA: TGCGCCAGCAGCCTAACGTGGGGGGATAAGCGGGAGGGCCCCAAAAACATTCAGTACTTC
CDR3 protein: CASSLTWGDKREGPKNIQYF
clone size: .
V gene: TRBV4-1
D gene: TRBD2
J gene: TRBJ2-4

CDR3 DNA: TGCAGTGCTAGAGATCGACGACTAGCGGTATCCTACGAGCAGTACTTC
CDR3 protein: CSARDRRLAVSYEQYF
clone size: .
V gene: TRBV20-1
D gene: TRBD2
J gene: TRBJ2-7

CDR3 DNA: TGTGCGACCTCACACACAGATACGCAGTATTTT
CDR3 protein: CATSHTDTQYF
clone size: .
V gene: TRBV6-5
D gene: .
J gene: TRBJ2-3

CDR3 DNA: TGTGCCAGCAGTTTAGGGTTTGCCAAAAACATTCAGTACTTC
CDR3 protein: CASSLGFAKNIQYF
clone size: few
V gene: TRBV12-3/TRBV12-4
D gene: .
J gene: TRBJ2-4

CDR3 DNA: TGTGCCACCGGAGGGACGTCCTACGAGCAGTACTTC
CDR3 protein: CATGGTSYEQYF
clone size: .
V gene: TRBV5-5
D gene: .
J gene: TRBJ2-7

CDR3 DNA: TGTGCCAGCAGCTCCTACAGGGGGCGCGAGTACTTC
CDR3 protein: CASSSYRGREYF
clone size: .
V gene: TRBV7-8
D gene: TRBD1
J gene: TRBJ2-4

CDR3 DNA: TGTGCCAGCAGTGAAGTACCTCGGGACTTCTATGGCTACACCTTC
CDR3 protein: CASSEVPRDFYGYTF
clone size: .
V gene: TRBV6-1
D gene: .
J gene: TRBJ1-2

CDR3 DNA: TGCAGCGTGGCAGATGGGGACTATGGCTACACCTTC
CDR3 protein: CSVADGDYGYTF
clone size: .
V gene: TRBV29-1
D gene: .
J gene: TRBJ1-2

CDR3 DNA: TGTGCCAGCAGTTACCAGGGACAGGCGGAAGATGGCTACACCTTC
CDR3 protein: CASSYQGQAEDGYTF
clone size: .
V gene: TRBV6-2/TRBV6-3
D gene: TRBD1
J gene: TRBJ1-2

CDR3 DNA: TGCGCCAGCAGCCTGGCCGACAGGGAGGTCCTTACGGGGCCCTACAATGAGCAGTTCTTC
CDR3 protein: CASSLADREVLTGPYNEQFF
clone size: .
V gene: TRBV5-1
D gene: .
J gene: TRBJ2-1

CDR3 DNA: TGTGCCAGCCGGGACGGAAACACCGGGGAGCTGTTTTTT
CDR3 protein: CASRDGNTGELFF
clone size: .
V gene: TRBV6-1
D gene: .
J gene: TRBJ2-2

CDR3 DNA: TGTGCCAGCAGCTTGGGCCCCAGGGGGGACGTCGAGACCCAGTACTTC
CDR3 protein: CASSLGPRGDVETQYF
clone size: once
V gene: TRBV5-4
D gene: .
J gene: TRBJ2-5

CDR3 DNA: TGCGCCAGCAGCATAACTAGCGGTGAGCAGTTCTTC
CDR3 protein: CASSITSGEQFF
clone size: .
V gene: TRBV5-1
D gene: TRBD2
J gene: TRBJ2-1

CDR3 DNA: TGTGCCAGCAGTGAATCTAGGATCCGGGTTAGGGCTTTCTTT
CDR3 protein: CASSESRIRVRAFF
clone size: few
V gene: TRBV2
D gene: .
J gene: TRBJ1-1

CDR3 DNA: TGTGCCAGCAGCAGGGACCCAGCGCTCGACGAGCAGTACTTC
CDR3 protein: CASSRDPALDEQYF
clone size: .
V gene: TRBV7-2
D gene: .
J gene: TRBJ2-7

CDR3 DNA: TGCGCCAGCAGCCAAACTCAAAGGACTAGCGGGGGGCACACAGATACGCAGTATTTT
CDR3 protein: CASSQTQRTSGGHTDTQYF
clone size: .
V gene: TRBV4-1
D gene: TRBD2
J gene: TRBJ2-3

CDR3 DNA: TGCAGTGCTAGAGATCATGGAACAGGGTTGATTGAGACCCAGTACTTC
CDR3 protein: CSARDHGTGLIETQYF
clone size: few
V gene: TRBV20-1
D gene: .
J gene: TRBJ2-5

CDR3 DNA: TGTGCCAGCAGCCAAGGGGACCTGGACTACAATGAGCAGTTCTTC
CDR3 protein: CASSQGDLDYNEQFF
clone size: .
V gene: TRBV3-1
D gene: .
J gene: TRBJ2-1

CDR3 DNA: TGTGCCAGCAGCTTAAGCGGGTCTTACAGAGAGCAGTTCTTC
CDR3 protein: CASSLSGSYREQFF
clone size: .
V gene: TRBV7-9
D gene: .
J gene: TRBJ2-1

CDR3 DNA: TGTGCCAGCAGCTTAGCTAGCGACACGTACTCCTACGAGCAGTACTTC
CDR3 protein: CASSLASDTYSYEQYF
clone size: .
V gene: TRBV7-9
D gene: .
J gene: TRBJ2-7

CDR3 DNA: TGTGCCAGCAGCTTAACCACCCTAGCGGGGTCTAGCACAGATACGCAGTATTTT
CDR3 protein: CASSLTTLAGSSTDTQYF
clone size: .
V gene: TRBV7-2
D gene: TRBD2
J gene: TRBJ2-3

CDR3 DNA: TGCAGCGCCTGTAAGACAGGGGGGTCCTACGAGCAGTACTTC
CDR3 protein: CSACKTGGSYEQYF
clone size: few
V gene: TRBV29-1
D gene: TRBD1
J gene: TRBJ2-7

CDR3 DNA: TGTGCCAGCAGCTACAACAGAAACAATGAGCAGTTCTTC
CDR3 protein: CASSYNRNNEQFF
clone size: few
V gene: TRBV7-9
D gene: .
J gene: TRBJ2-1

CDR3 DNA: TGTGCCAGCAATTACTTTGGTACGCAGTATTTT
CDR3 protein: CASNYFGTQYF
clone size: .
V gene: TRBV27
D gene: .
J gene: TRBJ2-3

CDR3 DNA: TGCGCCAGCAGCCAAGCTAGGACAGGTCCTTTATACGAGCAGTACTTC
CDR3 protein: CASSQARTGPLYEQYF
clone size: few
V gene: TRBV4-3
D gene: TRBD1
J gene: TRBJ2-7

CDR3 DNA: TGCAGTGCTAGCCCTCCGGGAGCGGGAGGGTACAATGAGCAGTTCTTC
CDR3 protein: CSASPPGAGGYNEQFF
clone size: .
V gene: TRBV20-1
D gene: TRBD2
J gene: TRBJ2-1

CDR3 DNA: TGCAGTGCCAGACTAAGGGAGGCACTTCAAGAGACCCAGTACTTC
CDR3 protein: CSARLREALQETQYF
clone size: .
V gene: TRBV20-1
D gene: .
J gene: TRBJ2-5

CDR3 DNA: TGTGCCTGTAAAGGGACAGTAGTTCCCGAGCAGTACTTC
CDR3 protein: CACKGTVVPEQYF
clone size: .
V gene: TRBV30
D gene: TRBD1
J gene: TRBJ2-7

CDR3 DNA: TGTGCCAGCAGCTTAGTAGATAGTTCTGGGGCCAACGTCCTGACTTTC
CDR3 protein: CASSLVDSSGANVLTF
clone size: .
V gene: TRBV7-9
D gene: .
J gene: TRBJ2-6

CDR3 DNA: TGTGCCAGCAGCCACCTACAGGGGAAGGCTTACGAGCAGTACTTC
CDR3 protein: CASSHLQGKAYEQYF
clone size: .
V gene: TRBV11-2
D gene: TRBD1
J gene: TRBJ2-7

CDR3 DNA: TGCGCCAGCAGCCCCATCAGGCCCGTTTTATCCAATGAGCAGTTCTTC
CDR3 protein: CASSPIRPVLSNEQFF
clone size: .
V gene: TRBV4-1
D gene: .
J gene: TRBJ2-1

CDR3 DNA: TGTGCCATCAGTGACTCCGGGGCAGATACGCAGTATTTT
CDR3 protein: CAISDSGADTQYF
clone size: .
V gene: TRBV10-3
D gene: .
J gene: TRBJ2-3

CDR3 DNA: TGTGCCAGCAGCTTATTCATCCGGGGGGGCTTATACGAGCAGTACTTC
CDR3 protein: CASSLFIRGGLYEQYF
clone size: few
V gene: TRBV7-2
D gene: TRBD2
J gene: TRBJ2-7

CDR3 DNA: TGCGCCAGCAGCCAAGTATCGGACAGCTCCTACAATGAGCAGTTCTTC
CDR3 protein: CASSQVSDSSYNEQFF
clone size: .
V gene: TRBV4-3
D gene: .
J gene: TRBJ2-1

CDR3 DNA: TGTGCCAGCAGGGACAGGGGAAAACAAGAGACCCAGTACTTC
CDR3 protein: CASRDRGKQETQYF
clone size: few
V gene: TRBV7-9
D gene: TRBD1
J gene: TRBJ2-5

CDR3 DNA: TGCAGTGCTAGAGTCCCAGGCGGCCTCAATGAGCAGTTCTTC
CDR3 protein: CSARVPGGLNEQFF
clone size: few
V gene: TRBV20-1
D gene: .
J gene: TRBJ2-1

CDR3 DNA: TGCAGTGCTAGAGATGAGTCCCCATCAAACACCGGGGAGCTGTTTTTT
CDR3 protein: CSARDESPSNTGELFF
clone size: once
V gene: TRBV20-1
D gene: .
J gene: TRBJ2-2

CDR3 DNA: TGTGCCAGCAGCTCCATAGTAGGAACTGAAGCTTTCTTT
CDR3 protein: CASSSIVGTEAFF
clone size: few
V gene: TRBV11-2
D gene: .
J gene: TRBJ1-1

CDR3 DNA: TGTGCCAGCAGGCGAGAGGACAGCATTCAGTACTTC
CDR3 protein: CASRREDSIQYF
clone size: many
V gene: TRBV12-3/TRBV12-4
D gene: .
J gene: TRBJ2-4

CDR3 DNA: TGTACCAGCAGTGTTTACAGGGGGGCCTACGAGCAGTACTTC
CDR3 protein: CTSSVYRGAYEQYF
clone size: .
V gene: TRBV2
D gene: TRBD1
J gene: TRBJ2-7

CDR3 DNA: TGTGCCACCGGCCCCCAGGGGGCTTATGGTGAGCAGTTCTTC
CDR3 protein: CATGPQGAYGEQFF
clone size: .
V gene: TRBV15
D gene: TRBD1
J gene: TRBJ2-1

CDR3 DNA: TGCAGTGCCCAGGGCAGGGAAGGGTACGAGCAGTACTTC
CDR3 protein: CSAQGREGYEQYF
clone size: .
V gene: TRBV20-1
D gene: .
J gene: TRBJ2-7

CDR3 DNA: TGCAGTGCCCGGGACAGGGGAAGCGCATACAATGAGCAGTTCTTC
CDR3 protein: CSARDRGSAYNEQFF
clone size: .
V gene: TRBV20-1
D gene: TRBD1
J gene: TRBJ2-1

CDR3 DNA: TGTGCCAGCAGTAAAGGACTAGCGTTCTCCTACAATGAGCAGTTCTTC
CDR3 protein: CASSKGLAFSYNEQFF
clone size: .
V gene: TRBV6-2/TRBV6-3
D gene: TRBD2
J gene: TRBJ2-1

CDR3 DNA: TGTGCCAGCAGCTTGGCTTCTGCTTCGGGTACAGATACGCAGTATTTT
CDR3 protein: CASSLASASGTDTQYF
clone size: few
V gene: TRBV5-6
D gene: .
J gene: TRBJ2-3

CDR3 DNA: TGTGCCAGCAGCCCCAGGGTGGGCGGCTACACCTTC
CDR3 protein: CASSPRVGGYTF
clone size: once
V gene: TRBV7-8
D gene: .
J gene: TRBJ1-2